Below, 17 T cell receptor beta chains from the same sample are listed, as sequenced in a study of T cells in Graves' hyperthyroidism and ophthalmopathy. TCR beta CDR3 regions were amplified from RNA transcripts. The HTBI primer set served for first-round RT-PCR of the TCR CDR3. TCRdb reprocessed the multiplex PCR reads with MiXCR, giving one entry per CDR3 protein. This sample has roughly 750,000 distinct CDR3 sequences; about a sixth occur once, and the top ten carry approximately 8.4%. Sequenced material: blood. All receptors come from a man younger than 35 with Graves' hyperthyroidism.

The rearrangement links TRBV11-3 to TRBJ2-7; D might be TRBD2 (5 bases). The CDR3 covers 15 residues. The germline CDR1 and CDR2 sequences are SGHNT and YENEEA. V was pared by 7 bases and J by 7 bases, with 23 bases between. In DNA form, the CDR3 reads TGTGCCAGCACCCCCCCTATGTGGAGCGGAGGTGAGCAGTACTTC. The encoded protein is CASTPPMWSGGEQYF.

Points on this clonotype: It may be a read error: a sequence one base away is much more abundant. The J gene is TRBJ2-1, the V gene TRBV6-1; TRBD1 matches 10 bases. The CDR3 contains 14 residues. The germline gives CDR1 MNHNS, CDR2 SASEGT. The CDR3 DNA reads TGTGTCAGCAGAAGGACAGGGGGAGGCAATGAGCAGTTCTTC. Its translation is CVSRRTGGGNEQFF.

V and J are TRBV5-6 and TRBJ1-1; the match to TRBD1 covers 9 bases. Germline assignment: CDR1 SGHDT and CDR2 YYEEEE. CDR3 length: 16 amino acids. After removal of 1 base from V and 7 bases from J, the junction contained 11 bases not matched to a gene. The CDR3 spells CASSLTGGPLGFEAFF. The CDR3 nucleotides are TGTGCCAGCAGCTTGACAGGGGGCCCCCTTGGGTTTGAAGCTTTCTTT.

In this sample, this clonotype turned up many times. The chain couples TRBV11-2 to TRBJ1-2, with D unresolved. V gave up 1 base and J gave up 2 bases, with 8 bases separating them. Germline-derived CDR1 and CDR2 are SGHAT and FQNNGV. CDR3 length: 14 residues. This chain's CDR3 is CASSLGSPNYGYTF. In DNA, the CDR3 is TGTGCCAGCAGCTTAGGTTCACCAAACTATGGCTACACCTTC. Supplemented by reference TRBV11-2 and TRBJ1-2, the full variable domain reads EAGVAQSPRYKIIEKRQSVAFWCNPISGHATLYWYQQILGQGPKLLIQFQNNGVVDDSQLPKDRFSAERLKGVDSTLKIQPAKLEDSAVYLCASSLGSPNYGYTFGSGTRLTVV.

This clonotype was seen ten or more times. The chain combines TRBV18 with TRBJ2-1; D not resolved. Germline CDR1 reads KGHSH; CDR2 reads LQKENI. The CDR3 runs to 12 residues. Trimming left V 6 bases short and J 10 bases short, with 13 bases between. CDR3 nucleotides: TGTGCCAGCTCTGCAAACCAGGCCGAGCAGTTCTTC. Protein sequence: CASSANQAEQFF.

This clonotype came up many times. V and J are TRBV20-1 and TRBJ2-5; TRBD2 agrees at 10 bases. Germline trimming cut 6 bases from V and 4 bases from J; bases unmatched to any gene: 8. This CDR3 comprises 14 residues. Per germline, CDR1 DFQATT and CDR2 SNEGSKA (reference sequence). The CDR3 DNA follows: TGCAGTGCGGCCGGGACTAGCGAGCCAGAGACCCAGTACTTC. Translating gives CSAAGTSEPETQYF.

CDR3 protein: CASSPRTNPDNEQFF. CDR3 sequence (DNA): TGTGCCAGCTCACCTAGGACAAATCCGGACAATGAGCAGTTCTTC. The V call is TRBV18, the J call TRBJ2-1; a weak D match, TRBD1 (5 bases). Trimming left V 3 bases short and J 5 bases short, with 14 bases between. The CDR3 sequence is 15 residues long. The germline CDR1 and CDR2 sequences are KGHSH and LQKENI.

This clonotype was seen at least ten times. This rearrangement joins TRBV7-3 to TRBJ2-2, with D perhaps TRBD1 or TRBD2 (5 bases each). Trimming took off 5 bases at V and 5 bases at J, with 18 bases between the two ends. The CDR3 extends over 16 amino acids. The V gene's germline CDR1 is SGHTA and CDR2 FQGTGA. CDR3 in amino acids: CASSISGTSGTGELFF. The CDR3 DNA follows: TGTGCCAGCAGCATCTCCGGGACCTCCGGAACCGGGGAGCTGTTTTTT.

The V call is TRBV9, the J call TRBJ2-1; TRBD2 matches 9 bases. V shed 0 bases and J 2 bases; nucleotides not matched to a gene: 3. This CDR3 is built from 16 residues. The germline V gene has CDR1 SGDLS and CDR2 YYNGEE. The CDR3 is CASSVGAGGPYNEQFF. The CDR3 DNA follows: TGTGCCAGCAGCGTAGGAGCGGGAGGACCCTACAATGAGCAGTTCTTC.

The chain couples TRBV12-5 to TRBJ2-5; TRBD2 agrees at 7 bases. Trimming removed 1 base from V and 4 bases from J; junction bases left unmatched: 3. Germline V lookup: CDR1 LGHNT, CDR2 FRNRAP. The CDR3 totals 14 residues. This CDR3 reads CASGLGGGRETQYF. The CDR3 nucleotides are TGTGCTAGTGGTTTGGGGGGAGGGCGAGAGACCCAGTACTTC.

This clonotype was detected many times. V gene TRBV5-5 combines with J gene TRBJ2-6, with D perhaps TRBD1 or TRBD2 (5 bases each). CDR1 is SGHKS, CDR2 YYEKEE, per germline (reference sequence). The CDR3 runs to 16 residues. Trimming shortened V by 6 bases and J by 0 bases, and 13 bases separated the two germline ends. The DNA of the CDR3 is TGTGCCAGCAACCTCGGGGCAGGCTCTGGGGCCAACGTCCTGACTTTC. It is translated as CASNLGAGSGANVLTF.

There are a few counts of this clonotype. This chain joins TRBV12-3 or TRBV12-4 and TRBJ1-4; no reliable D call. V shed 3 bases and J shed 4 bases, with 9 bases lying between them. The CDR3 loop spans 14 amino acids. DNA for the CDR3: TGTGCCAGCAGTTTCGAGGGTCTTAATGAAAAACTGTTTTTT. Translated, it gives CASSFEGLNEKLFF.

This rearrangement joins TRBV20-1 to TRBJ2-1; TRBD1 or TRBD2 may be the D gene (5 bases each). The CDR3 consists of 18 residues. Germline V CDR1 and CDR2: DFQATT, SNEGSKA (reference sequence). The germline V and J ends were trimmed by 1 base and 5 bases, with 24 bases remaining between them. In DNA form, the CDR3 reads TGCAGTGCTAGAGGGGGACGAAGGTGGGGAGACCCTGACAATGAGCAGTTCTTC. Its protein is CSARGGRRWGDPDNEQFF.

This clonotype showed up many times. This sequence joins TRBV11-3 and TRBJ2-5; D possibly corresponds to TRBD1 (5 bases). The CDR3 contains 14 residues. Germline assignment: CDR1 SGHNT and CDR2 YENEEA. Trimming removed 6 bases at V and 6 bases at J, with 17 bases between. In DNA form, the CDR3 reads TGTGCCAGCAGGTCCCGGCAGGGCTGGAAGACCCAGTACTTC. Amino acids: CASRSRQGWKTQYF.

Of note for this clonotype: A much larger clonotype is one base distant, so this may be a read error. The chain combines TRBV18 with TRBJ1-1; 10 nucleotides align to TRBD1. CDR3 length: 17 amino acids. Germline V lookup: CDR1 KGHSH, CDR2 LQKENI. The V gene end was trimmed by 7 bases and the J gene end by 0 bases; junction bases not matched to a gene: 11. The CDR3: CASLPLGQGFMNTEAFF. CDR3 nucleotides: TGTGCCAGCTTACCTTTGGGACAGGGGTTCATGAACACTGAAGCTTTCTTT.

This clonotype has ten or more counts. The genes are TRBV7-8 and TRBJ2-1; maybe TRBD2 (6 bases). The V end was cut by 5 bases, the J end by 8 bases, with 19 bases between. The CDR3 runs to 15 residues. The germline V gene encodes CDR1 SGHVS and CDR2 FQNEAQ. The CDR3 DNA sequence: TGTGCCAGCAGCCCCCGACGGGAGAATTCCCATGAGCAGTTCTTC. It codes for CASSPRRENSHEQFF.

This clonotype has at least ten counts. This chain joins TRBV28 and TRBJ2-7; 11 nucleotides match TRBD2. This CDR3 region has 15 residues. J gave up 7 bases and V 6 bases, and 11 bases lay outside the gene matches. Germline V gene lookup returns CDR1 MDHEN and CDR2 SYDVKM. This CDR3 is CASSRSGTSGGEQYF. The CDR3 bases are TGTGCCAGCAGCCGCTCGGGGACTAGCGGAGGGGAGCAGTACTTC.